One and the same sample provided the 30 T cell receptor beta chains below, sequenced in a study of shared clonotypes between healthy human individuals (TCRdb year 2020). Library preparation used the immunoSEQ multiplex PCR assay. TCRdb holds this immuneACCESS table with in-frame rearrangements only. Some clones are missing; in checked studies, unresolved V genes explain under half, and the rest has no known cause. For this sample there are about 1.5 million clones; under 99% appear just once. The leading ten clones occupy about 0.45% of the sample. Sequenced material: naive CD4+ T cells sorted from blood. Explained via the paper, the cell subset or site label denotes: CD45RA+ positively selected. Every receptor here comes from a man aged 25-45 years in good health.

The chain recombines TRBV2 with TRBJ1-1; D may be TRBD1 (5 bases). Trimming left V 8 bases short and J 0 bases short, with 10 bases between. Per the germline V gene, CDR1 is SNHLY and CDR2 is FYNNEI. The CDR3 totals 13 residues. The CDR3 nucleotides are TGTGCCAGCGAACAGGTGATGAACACTGAAGCTTTCTTT. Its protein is CASEQVMNTEAFF. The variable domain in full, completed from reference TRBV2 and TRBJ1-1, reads EPEVTQTPSHQVTQMGQEVILRCVPISNHLYFYWYRQILGQKVEFLVSFYNNEISEKSEIFDDQFSVERPDGSNFTLKIRSTKLEDSAMYFCASEQVMNTEAFFGQGTRLTVV.

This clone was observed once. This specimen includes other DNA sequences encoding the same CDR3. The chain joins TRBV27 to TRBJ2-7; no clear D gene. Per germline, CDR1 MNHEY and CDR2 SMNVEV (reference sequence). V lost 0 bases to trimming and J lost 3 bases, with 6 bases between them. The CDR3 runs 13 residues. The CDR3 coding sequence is TGTGCCAGCAGTTTATCGCAGGTCTACGAGCAGTACTTC. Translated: CASSLSQVYEQYF.

The CDR3 sequence is CASSLEPSGTEAFF. For the CDR3, the DNA is TGCGCCAGCAGCTTGGAGCCATCAGGGACTGAAGCTTTCTTT. The chain has TRBV5-1 and TRBJ1-1, with a possible D match to TRBD1 (5 bases). V was shortened by 0 bases and J by 5 bases, with 11 bases between the two germline ends. This CDR3 comprises 14 residues. CDR1 SGHRS and CDR2 YFSETQ come from the germline V gene.

CDR3 DNA sequence: TGTGCCAGCAGCCTCCCGACCGGGACACGCGGGGAGCTGTTTTTT. Its translation: CASSLPTGTRGELFF. The rearrangement uses TRBV7-9 and TRBJ2-2; D is possibly TRBD1 (6 bases). The germline V gene encodes CDR1 SEHNR and CDR2 FQNEAQ (reference sequence). The CDR3 covers 15 residues. The ends were cut back, 5 bases at V and 7 bases at J, with 17 bases in the middle.

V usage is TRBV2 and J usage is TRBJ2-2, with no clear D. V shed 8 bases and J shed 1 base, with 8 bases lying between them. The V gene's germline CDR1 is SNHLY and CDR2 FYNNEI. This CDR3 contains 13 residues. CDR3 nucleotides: TGTGCCAGCGTAGAACAGAACACCGGGGAGCTGTTTTTT. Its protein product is CASVEQNTGELFF.

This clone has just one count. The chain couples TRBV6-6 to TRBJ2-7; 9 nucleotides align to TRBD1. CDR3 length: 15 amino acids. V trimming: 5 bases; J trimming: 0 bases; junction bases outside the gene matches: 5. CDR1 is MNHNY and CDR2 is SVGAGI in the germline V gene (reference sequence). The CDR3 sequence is CASSGPGQGSYEQYF. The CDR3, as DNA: TGTGCCAGCAGTGGTCCGGGACAGGGCTCCTACGAGCAGTACTTC.

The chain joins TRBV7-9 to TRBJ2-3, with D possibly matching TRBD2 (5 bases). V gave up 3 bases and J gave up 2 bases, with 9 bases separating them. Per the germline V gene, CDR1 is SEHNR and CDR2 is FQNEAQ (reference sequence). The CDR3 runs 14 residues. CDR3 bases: TGTGCCAGCAGCTTTGAGGGCTTCACAGATACGCAGTATTTT. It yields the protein CASSFEGFTDTQYF.

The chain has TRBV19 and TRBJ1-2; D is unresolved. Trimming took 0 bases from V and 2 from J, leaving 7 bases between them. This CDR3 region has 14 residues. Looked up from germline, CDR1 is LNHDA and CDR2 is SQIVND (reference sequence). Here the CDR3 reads CASSIEGGNYGYTF. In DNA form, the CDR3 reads TGTGCCAGTAGTATAGAAGGCGGGAACTATGGCTACACCTTC.

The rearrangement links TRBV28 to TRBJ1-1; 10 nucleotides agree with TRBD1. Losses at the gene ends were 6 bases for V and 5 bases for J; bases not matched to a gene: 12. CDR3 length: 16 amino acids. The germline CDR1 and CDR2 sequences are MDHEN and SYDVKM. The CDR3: CASRPGTGVWVTEAFF. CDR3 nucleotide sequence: TGTGCCAGCAGACCCGGGACAGGGGTTTGGGTAACTGAAGCTTTCTTT.

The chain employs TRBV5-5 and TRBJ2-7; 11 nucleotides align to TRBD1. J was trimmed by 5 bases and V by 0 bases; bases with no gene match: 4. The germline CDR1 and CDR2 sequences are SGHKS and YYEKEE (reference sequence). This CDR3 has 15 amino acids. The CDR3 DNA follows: TGTGCCAGCAGCTTGGGGACAGGGGGCGACCACGAGCAGTACTTC. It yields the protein CASSLGTGGDHEQYF.

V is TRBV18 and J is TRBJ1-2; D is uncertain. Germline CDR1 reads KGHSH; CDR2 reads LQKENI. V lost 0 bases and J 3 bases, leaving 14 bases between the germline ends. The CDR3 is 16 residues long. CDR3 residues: CASSPPLVGGYYGYTF. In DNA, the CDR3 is TGTGCCAGCTCACCACCGTTGGTGGGCGGATACTATGGCTACACCTTC.

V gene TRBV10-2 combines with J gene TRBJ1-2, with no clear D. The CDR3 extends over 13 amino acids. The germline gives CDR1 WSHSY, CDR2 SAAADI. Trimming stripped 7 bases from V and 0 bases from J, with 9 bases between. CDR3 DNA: TGCGCCAGCATTAGTGCCCCTAACTATGGCTACACCTTC. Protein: CASISAPNYGYTF.

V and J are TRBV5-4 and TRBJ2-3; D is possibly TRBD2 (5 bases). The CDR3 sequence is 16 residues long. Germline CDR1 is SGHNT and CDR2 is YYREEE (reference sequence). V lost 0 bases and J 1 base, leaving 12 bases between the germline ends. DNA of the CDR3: TGTGCCAGCAGCTTGGCACTAGTCGGGCGCACAGATACGCAGTATTTT. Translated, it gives CASSLALVGRTDTQYF.

This CDR3 reads CASSLSGISYNEQFF. The DNA of the CDR3 is TGTGCCAGCAGCCTTAGCGGGATCTCCTACAATGAGCAGTTCTTC. J is TRBJ2-1 and V is TRBV11-2, with 8 bases lining up with TRBD2. There are 15 residues in the CDR3. The V gene's germline CDR1 is SGHAT and CDR2 FQNNGV. V lost 5 bases, J lost 0 bases, and 3 bases stayed unmatched.

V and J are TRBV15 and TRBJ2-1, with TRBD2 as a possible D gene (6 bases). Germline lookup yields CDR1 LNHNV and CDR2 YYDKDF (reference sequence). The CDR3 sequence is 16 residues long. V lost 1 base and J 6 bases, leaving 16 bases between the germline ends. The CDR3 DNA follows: TGTGCCACCAGCAGAGGGAAGCGGGTGCTGGTCAATGAGCAGTTCTTC. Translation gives CATSRGKRVLVNEQFF. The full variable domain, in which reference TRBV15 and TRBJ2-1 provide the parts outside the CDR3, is DAMVIQNPRYQVTQFGKPVTLSCSQTLNHNVMYWYQQKSSQAPKLLFHYYDKDFNNEADTPDNFQSRRPNTSFCFLDIRSPGLGDTAMYLCATSRGKRVLVNEQFFGPGTRLTVL.

CDR3 nucleotide sequence: TGTGCTAGTGGACAAAGTCGGGCCAACGTCCTGACTTTC. Its translation is CASGQSRANVLTF. The J gene is TRBJ2-6, the V gene TRBV12-5, with D hard to call. The CDR3 spans 13 residues. Germline V lookup: CDR1 LGHNT, CDR2 FRNRAP. Trimming left V 6 bases short and J 5 bases short, with 8 bases between.

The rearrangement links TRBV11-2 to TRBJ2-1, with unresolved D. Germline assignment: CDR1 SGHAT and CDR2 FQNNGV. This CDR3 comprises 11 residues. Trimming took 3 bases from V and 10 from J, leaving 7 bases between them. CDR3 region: CASSFLSEQFF. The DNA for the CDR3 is TGTGCCAGCAGCTTCTTATCGGAGCAGTTCTTC.

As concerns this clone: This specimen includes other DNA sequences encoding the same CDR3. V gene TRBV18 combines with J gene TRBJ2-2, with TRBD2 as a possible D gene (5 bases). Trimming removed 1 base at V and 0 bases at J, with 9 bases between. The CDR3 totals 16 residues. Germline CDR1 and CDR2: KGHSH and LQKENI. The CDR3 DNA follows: TGTGCCAGCTCACCACGGACTGGCACGAACACCGGGGAGCTGTTTTTT. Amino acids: CASSPRTGTNTGELFF.

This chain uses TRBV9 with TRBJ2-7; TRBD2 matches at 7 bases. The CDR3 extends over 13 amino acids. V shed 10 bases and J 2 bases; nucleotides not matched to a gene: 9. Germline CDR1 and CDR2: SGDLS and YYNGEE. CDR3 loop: CALSGKPTYEQYF. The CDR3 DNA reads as TGTGCCCTGAGCGGGAAGCCGACCTACGAGCAGTACTTC.

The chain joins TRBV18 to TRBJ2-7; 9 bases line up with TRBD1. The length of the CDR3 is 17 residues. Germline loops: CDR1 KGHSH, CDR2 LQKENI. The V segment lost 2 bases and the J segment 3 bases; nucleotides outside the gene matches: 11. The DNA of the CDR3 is TGTGCCAGCTCACCAGGTGAGGGACAGGGATCGTTCTACGAGCAGTACTTC. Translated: CASSPGEGQGSFYEQYF.

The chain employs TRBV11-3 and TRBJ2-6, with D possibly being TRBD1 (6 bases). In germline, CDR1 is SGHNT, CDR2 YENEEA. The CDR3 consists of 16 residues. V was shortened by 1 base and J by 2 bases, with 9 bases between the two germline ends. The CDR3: CASSLAAGAGANVLTF. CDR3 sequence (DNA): TGTGCCAGCAGCTTAGCCGCAGGGGCTGGGGCCAACGTCCTGACTTTC.

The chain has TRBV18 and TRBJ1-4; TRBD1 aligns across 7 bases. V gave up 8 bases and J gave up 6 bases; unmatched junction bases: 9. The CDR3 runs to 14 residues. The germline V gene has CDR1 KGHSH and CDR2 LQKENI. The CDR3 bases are TGTGCCAGCCTTCGGCGCGGACAGGATGAAAAACTGTTTTTT. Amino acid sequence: CASLRRGQDEKLFF.

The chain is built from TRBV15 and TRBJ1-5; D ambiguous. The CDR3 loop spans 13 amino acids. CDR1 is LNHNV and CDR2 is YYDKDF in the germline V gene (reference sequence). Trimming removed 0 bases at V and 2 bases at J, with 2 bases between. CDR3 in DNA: TGTGCCACCAGCAGAGAACGCAATCAGCCCCAGCATTTT. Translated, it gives CATSRERNQPQHF.

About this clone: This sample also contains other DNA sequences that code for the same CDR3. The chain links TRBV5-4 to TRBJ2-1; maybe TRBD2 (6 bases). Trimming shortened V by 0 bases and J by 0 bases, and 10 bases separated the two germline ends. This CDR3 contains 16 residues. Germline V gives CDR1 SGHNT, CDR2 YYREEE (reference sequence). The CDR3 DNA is TGTGCCAGCAGCTTGGGAGGGAGGTCCTCCTACAATGAGCAGTTCTTC. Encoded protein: CASSLGGRSSYNEQFF. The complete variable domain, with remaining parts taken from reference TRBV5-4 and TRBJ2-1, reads ETGVTQSPTHLIKTRGQQVTLRCSSQSGHNTVSWYQQALGQGPQFIFQYYREEENGRGNFPPRFSGLQFPNYSSELNVNALELDDSALYLCASSLGGRSSYNEQFFGPGTRLTVL.

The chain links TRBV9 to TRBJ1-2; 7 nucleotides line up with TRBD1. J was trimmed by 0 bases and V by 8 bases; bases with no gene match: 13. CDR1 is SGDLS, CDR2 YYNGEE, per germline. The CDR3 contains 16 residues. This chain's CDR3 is CASTPHPGGTNYGYTF. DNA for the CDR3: TGTGCCAGTACCCCTCATCCAGGGGGAACTAACTATGGCTACACCTTC.

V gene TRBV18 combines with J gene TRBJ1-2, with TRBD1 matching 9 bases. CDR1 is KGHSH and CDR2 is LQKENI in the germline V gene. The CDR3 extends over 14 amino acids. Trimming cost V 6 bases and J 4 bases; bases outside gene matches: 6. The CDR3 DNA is TGTGCCAGCTCCCGGGACAGGGAAGGCTATGGCTACACCTTC. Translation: CASSRDREGYGYTF. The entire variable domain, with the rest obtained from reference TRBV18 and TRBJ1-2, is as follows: NAGVMQNPRHLVRRRGQEARLRCSPMKGHSHVYWYRQLPEEGLKFMVYLQKENIIDESGMPKERFSAEFPKEGPSILRIQQVVRGDSAAYFCASSRDREGYGYTFGSGTRLTVV.

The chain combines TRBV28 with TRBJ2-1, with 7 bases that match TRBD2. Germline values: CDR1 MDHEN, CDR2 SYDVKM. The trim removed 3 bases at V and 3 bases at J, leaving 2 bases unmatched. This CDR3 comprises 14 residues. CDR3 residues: CASSFAGDYNEQFF. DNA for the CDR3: TGTGCCAGCAGTTTCGCGGGAGACTACAATGAGCAGTTCTTC.

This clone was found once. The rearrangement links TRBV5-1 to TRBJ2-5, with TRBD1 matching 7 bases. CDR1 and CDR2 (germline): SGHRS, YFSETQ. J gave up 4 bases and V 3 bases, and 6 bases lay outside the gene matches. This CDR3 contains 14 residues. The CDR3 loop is CASSSGQVGETQYF. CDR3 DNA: TGCGCCAGCAGCTCCGGACAGGTGGGAGAGACCCAGTACTTC.

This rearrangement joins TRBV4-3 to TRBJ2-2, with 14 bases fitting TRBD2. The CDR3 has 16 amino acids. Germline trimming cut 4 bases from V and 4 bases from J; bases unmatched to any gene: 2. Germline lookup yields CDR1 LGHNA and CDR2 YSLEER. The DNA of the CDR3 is TGCGCCAGCAGCCTTGGGACTAGCGGGAGCACCGGGGAGCTGTTTTTT. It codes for CASSLGTSGSTGELFF.

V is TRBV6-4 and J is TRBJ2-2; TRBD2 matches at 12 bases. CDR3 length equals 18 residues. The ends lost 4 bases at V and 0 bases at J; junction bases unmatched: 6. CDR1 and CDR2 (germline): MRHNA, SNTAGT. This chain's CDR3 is CASSGTSGRPPNTGELFF. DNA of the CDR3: TGTGCCAGCAGTGGAACTAGCGGGAGGCCCCCGAACACCGGGGAGCTGTTTTTT.